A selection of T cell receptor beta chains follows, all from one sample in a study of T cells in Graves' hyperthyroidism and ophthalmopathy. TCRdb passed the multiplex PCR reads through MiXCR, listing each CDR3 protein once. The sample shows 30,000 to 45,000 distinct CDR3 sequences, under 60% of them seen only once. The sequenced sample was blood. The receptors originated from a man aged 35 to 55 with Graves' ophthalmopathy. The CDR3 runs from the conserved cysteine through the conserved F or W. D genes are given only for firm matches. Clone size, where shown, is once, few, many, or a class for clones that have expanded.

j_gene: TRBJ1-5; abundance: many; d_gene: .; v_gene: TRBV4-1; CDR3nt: TGCGCCAGCAGCCCCCGGCCCCAGCATTTT; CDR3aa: CASSPRPQHF
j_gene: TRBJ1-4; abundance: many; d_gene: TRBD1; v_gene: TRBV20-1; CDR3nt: TGCAGTGCGTCAACAGGGGGTAATGAAAAACTGTTTTTT; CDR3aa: CSASTGGNEKLFF
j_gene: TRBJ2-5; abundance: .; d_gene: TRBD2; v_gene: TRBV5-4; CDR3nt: TGTGCCAGCAGCTTGGGGGGACTAGCGGGAGAGACCCAGTACTTC; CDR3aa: CASSLGGLAGETQYF
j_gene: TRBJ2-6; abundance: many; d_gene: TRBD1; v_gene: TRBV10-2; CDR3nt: TGCGCCAGCAGGGACAGGGTTGCTGGGGCCAACGTCCTGACTTTC; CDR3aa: CASRDRVAGANVLTF
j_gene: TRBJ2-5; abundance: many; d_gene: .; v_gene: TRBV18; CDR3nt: TGTGCCAGCTCACCAAGACATTTGGGGACCCAGTACTTC; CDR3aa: CASSPRHLGTQYF
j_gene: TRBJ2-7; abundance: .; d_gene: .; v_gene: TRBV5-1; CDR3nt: TGCGCCACCCGGCAGGAGGAATCCTACGAGCAGTACTTC; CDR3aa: CATRQEESYEQYF
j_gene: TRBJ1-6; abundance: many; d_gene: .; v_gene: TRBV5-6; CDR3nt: TGTGCCAGCAGCTTCCCTAACCAACCCCTCCACTTT; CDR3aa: CASSFPNQPLHF
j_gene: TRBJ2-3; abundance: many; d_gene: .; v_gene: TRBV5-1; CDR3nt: TGCGCCAGCAGTCGGGGGACAGATACGCAGTATTTT; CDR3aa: CASSRGTDTQYF
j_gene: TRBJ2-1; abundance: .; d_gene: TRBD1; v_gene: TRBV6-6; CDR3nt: TGTGCCAGCAGCCGGGGACAGGACTGCAACAATGAGCAGTTCTTT; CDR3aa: CASSRGQDCNNEQFF
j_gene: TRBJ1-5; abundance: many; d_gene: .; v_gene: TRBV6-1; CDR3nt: TGTGCCAGCACCCCTTGGACAGTTAGCAATCAGCCCCAGCATTTT; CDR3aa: CASTPWTVSNQPQHF
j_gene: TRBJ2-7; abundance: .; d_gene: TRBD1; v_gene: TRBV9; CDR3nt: TGTGCCAGCAGCTCGGGACAGGAGGCCTACGAGCAGTACTTC; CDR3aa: CASSSGQEAYEQYF
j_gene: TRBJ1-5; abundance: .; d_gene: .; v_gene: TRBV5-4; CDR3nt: TGTGCCAGCAGCTTGGTTCCGAATAGCAATCAGCCCCAGCATTTT; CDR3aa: CASSLVPNSNQPQHF
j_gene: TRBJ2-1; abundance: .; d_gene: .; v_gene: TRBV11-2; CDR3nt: TGTGCCAGCAGCTTAGCGGTGAACGATGAGCAGTTCTTC; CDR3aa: CASSLAVNDEQFF
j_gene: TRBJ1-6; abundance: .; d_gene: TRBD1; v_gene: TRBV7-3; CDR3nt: TGTGCCAGCAGCTTAAGTGGGACAGGGGATTCACCCCTCCACTTT; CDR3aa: CASSLSGTGDSPLHF
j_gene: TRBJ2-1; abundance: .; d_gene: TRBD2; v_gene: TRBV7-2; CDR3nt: TGTGCCAGCAGCTTCGGACTAGCGGGAGACAATGAGCAGTTCTTC; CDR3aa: CASSFGLAGDNEQFF
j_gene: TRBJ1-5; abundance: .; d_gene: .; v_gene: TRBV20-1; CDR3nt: TGCAGTGCTAGAGTGGCGGGAAACAATCAGCCCCAGCATTTT; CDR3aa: CSARVAGNNQPQHF
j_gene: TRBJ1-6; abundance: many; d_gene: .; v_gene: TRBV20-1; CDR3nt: TGCAGTGCTAGAGGGGCGCGTTTTGGTGGAAACAATTCACCCCTCCACTTT; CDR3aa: CSARGARFGGNNSPLHF
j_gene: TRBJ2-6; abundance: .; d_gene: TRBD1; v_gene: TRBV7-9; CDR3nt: TGTGCCAGCAGCTTAGCGAGGGACAGAGAAACTTTC; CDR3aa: CASSLARDRETF
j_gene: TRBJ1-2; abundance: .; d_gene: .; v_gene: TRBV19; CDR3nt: TGTGCCAGTAGTTCGGGACTAGCGGGCTACACCTTC; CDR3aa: CASSSGLAGYTF
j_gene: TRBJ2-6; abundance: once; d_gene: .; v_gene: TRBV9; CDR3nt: TGTGCCAGCACCGGATTGTCTGGGGCCAACGTCCTGACTTTC; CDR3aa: CASTGLSGANVLTF
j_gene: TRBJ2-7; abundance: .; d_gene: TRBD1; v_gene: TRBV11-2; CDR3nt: TGTGCCAGCAGCTCCCGGGACAGGGACCACGAGCAGTACTTC; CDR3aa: CASSSRDRDHEQYF
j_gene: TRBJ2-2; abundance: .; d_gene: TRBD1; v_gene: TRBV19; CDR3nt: TGTGCCAGTAGTACGGAAGTGGAAAACAGGGGGCTGTTTTTT; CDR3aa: CASSTEVENRGLFF
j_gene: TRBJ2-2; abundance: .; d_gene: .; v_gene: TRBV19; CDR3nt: TGTGCCAGTAGTAAGGGAGGCCCAGAAACCGGGGAGCCGTTTTTT; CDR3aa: CASSKGGPETGEPFF
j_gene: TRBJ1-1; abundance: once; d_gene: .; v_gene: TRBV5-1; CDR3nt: TGCGCCAGCAGCTTACAGGGTGTCAACACTGAAGCTTTCTTT; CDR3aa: CASSLQGVNTEAFF
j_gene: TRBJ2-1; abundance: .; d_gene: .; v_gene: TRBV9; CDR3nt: TGTGCCAGCAGCGGGGGGGATTACAATGAGCAGTTCTTC; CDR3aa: CASSGGDYNEQFF
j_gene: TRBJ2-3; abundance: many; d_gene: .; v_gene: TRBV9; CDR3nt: TGTGCCAGCAGCGGTTATTCCGATACGCAGTATTTT; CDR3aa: CASSGYSDTQYF
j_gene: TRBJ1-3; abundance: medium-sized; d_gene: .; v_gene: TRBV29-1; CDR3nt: TGCAGCGTTGAAGACAGGGCTGGCACCATATATTTT; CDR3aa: CSVEDRAGTIYF
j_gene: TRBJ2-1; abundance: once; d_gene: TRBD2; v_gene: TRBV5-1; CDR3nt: TGCGCCAGCAGTTCCGAAAGCGGGAGCACAGATACGCAGTTCTTC; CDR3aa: CASSSESGSTDTQFF
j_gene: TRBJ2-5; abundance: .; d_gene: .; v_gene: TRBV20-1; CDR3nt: TGCAGTGCTAGAGACCAACCCGACGGCCGCAATCAGCCCCAGTACTTC; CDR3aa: CSARDQPDGRNQPQYF
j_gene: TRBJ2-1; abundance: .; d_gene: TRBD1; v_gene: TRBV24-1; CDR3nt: TGTGCCACCAGTGAGCCGGGACAGGCAAGCTACAATGAGCAGTTCTTC; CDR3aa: CATSEPGQASYNEQFF
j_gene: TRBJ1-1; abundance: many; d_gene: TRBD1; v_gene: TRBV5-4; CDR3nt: TGTGCCAGCAGCTTGGAAGGACAGGGAGCTTTCTTT; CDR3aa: CASSLEGQGAFF
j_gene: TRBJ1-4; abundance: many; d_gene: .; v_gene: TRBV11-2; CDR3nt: TGTGCCAGCAGCTTAGGAAGGGCTAGTGAAAAACTGTTTTTT; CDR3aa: CASSLGRASEKLFF
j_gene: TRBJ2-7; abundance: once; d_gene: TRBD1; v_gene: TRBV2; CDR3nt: TGTGCCAGCAGGACCCCGGGACAGGGTTCCTACGAGCAGTACTTC; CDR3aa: CASRTPGQGSYEQYF
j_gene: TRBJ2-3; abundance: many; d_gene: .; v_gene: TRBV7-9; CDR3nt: TGTGCCAGCAGCTTGCTATCAGGGGATACGCAGTATTTT; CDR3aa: CASSLLSGDTQYF
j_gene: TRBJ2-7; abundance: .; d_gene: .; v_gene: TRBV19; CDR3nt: TGTGCCAGTATAATCCGGCCGAACGAGCGGTACTTC; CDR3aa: CASIIRPNERYF
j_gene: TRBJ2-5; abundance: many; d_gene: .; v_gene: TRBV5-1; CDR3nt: TGCGCCAGCAGCTTGGGAAGGGGTGGAGAGACCCAGTACTTC; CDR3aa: CASSLGRGGETQYF
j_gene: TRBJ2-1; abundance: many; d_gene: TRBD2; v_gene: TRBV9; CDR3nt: TGTGCCAGCAGCGTAGCAATAGCGGGGGGGCAAGAGCAGTTCTTC; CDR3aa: CASSVAIAGGQEQFF
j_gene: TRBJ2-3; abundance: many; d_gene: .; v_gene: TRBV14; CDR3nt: TGTGCCAGCAGCCAAGGGCTTCTCACAGATACGCAGTATTTT; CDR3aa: CASSQGLLTDTQYF
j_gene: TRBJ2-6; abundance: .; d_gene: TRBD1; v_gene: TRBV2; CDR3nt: TGTGCCAGCAGTAGGGGACAGCCCGGGACTTTC; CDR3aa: CASSRGQPGTF
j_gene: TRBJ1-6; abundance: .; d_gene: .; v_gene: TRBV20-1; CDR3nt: TGCAGTGCCAGCAGCGTGACAGCTGGGGCACCCCTCCACTTT; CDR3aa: CSASSVTAGAPLHF
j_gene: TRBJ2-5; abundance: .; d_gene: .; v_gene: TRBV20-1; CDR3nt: TGCAGTGCTAGACCCCGGTTAGCCGGCGAGACCCAGTACTTC; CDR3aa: CSARPRLAGETQYF
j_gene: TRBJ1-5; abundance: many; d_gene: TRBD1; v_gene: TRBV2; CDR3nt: TGTGCCAGCAGCTCCCCGGGACAGGGGCCTCAGCCCCAGCATTTT; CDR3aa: CASSSPGQGPQPQHF
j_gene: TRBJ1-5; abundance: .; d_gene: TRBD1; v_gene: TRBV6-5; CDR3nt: TGTGCCAGCAGTTACACCCAGGGGGTAGGACAGCCCCAGCATTTT; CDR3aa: CASSYTQGVGQPQHF
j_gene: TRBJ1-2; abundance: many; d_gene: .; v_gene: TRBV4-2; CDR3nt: TGTGCCAGCAGCCAAGATCTGACCCGAGGGAACTATGGCTACACCTTC; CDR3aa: CASSQDLTRGNYGYTF
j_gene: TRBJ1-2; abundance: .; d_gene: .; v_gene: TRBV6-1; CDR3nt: TGTGCCAGCAGTGCACAGTCAGGCAACTATGGCTACACCTTC; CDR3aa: CASSAQSGNYGYTF
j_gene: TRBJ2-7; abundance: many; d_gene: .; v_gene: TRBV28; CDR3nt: TGTGCCAGCAGTTTACTGGGACCCTACGAGCAGTACTTC; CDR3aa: CASSLLGPYEQYF
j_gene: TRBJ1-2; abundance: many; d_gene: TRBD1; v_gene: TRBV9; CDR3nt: TGTGCCAGCAGCGGGACGGGACAGGTGCTTGGCTACACCTTC; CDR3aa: CASSGTGQVLGYTF
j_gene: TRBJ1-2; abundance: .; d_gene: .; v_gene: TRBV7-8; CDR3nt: TGTGCCAGCAGCTTAAATCGGGACTATGGCTACACCTTC; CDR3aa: CASSLNRDYGYTF
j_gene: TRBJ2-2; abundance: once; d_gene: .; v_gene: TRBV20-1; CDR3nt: TGCAGTGCACTGGACTCCGAAAACACCGGGGAGCTGTTTTTT; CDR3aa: CSALDSENTGELFF
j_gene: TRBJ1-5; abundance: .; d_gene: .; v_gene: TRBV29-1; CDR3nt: TGCAGCGTTGTTGAGGGAATAGGCAAACAGCCCCGGCATTTT; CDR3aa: CSVVEGIGKQPRHF
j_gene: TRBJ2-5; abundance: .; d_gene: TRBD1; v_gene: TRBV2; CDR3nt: TGTGCCAGCAGTGGGACAGGGCGTCGGGGAAAGACCCAGTACTTC; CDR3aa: CASSGTGRRGKTQYF
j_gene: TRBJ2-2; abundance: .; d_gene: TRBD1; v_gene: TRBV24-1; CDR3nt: TGTGCCACCAGTGACTCCGGGACAGGGGCCACCGGGGTGCTGTTTTTT; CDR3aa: CATSDSGTGATGVLFF
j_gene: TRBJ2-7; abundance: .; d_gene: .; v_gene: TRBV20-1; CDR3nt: TGCAGTACCAGACCATACAGCCTAAGTCGGTACGAGCAGTACTTC; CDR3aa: CSTRPYSLSRYEQYF
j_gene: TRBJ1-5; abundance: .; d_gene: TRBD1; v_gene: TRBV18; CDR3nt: TGTGCCAGCTCACCACCGGGACAGGGTAGCAATCAGCCCCAGCATTTT; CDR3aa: CASSPPGQGSNQPQHF
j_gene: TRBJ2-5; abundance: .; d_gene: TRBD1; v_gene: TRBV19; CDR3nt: TGTGCCAGTAGTAAGTTGAGGGACAGCCAAGAGACCCAGTACTTC; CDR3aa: CASSKLRDSQETQYF